A single sample gave rise to the 29 T cell receptor beta chains below, sequenced in a study of control samples from healthy donors and cancer patients (dated by TCRdb to 2020 to 2021). The library came from the immunoSEQ multiplex PCR assay. In TCRdb, the immuneACCESS table is reduced to in-frame sequences with V and J assigned. These tables do not hold every clone; where another copy was compared, an unresolved V gene accounts for under half, and the others remain unexplained. Present in this sample are some 150,000 clones, approximately 94% of which were seen just once. The biggest ten clones account for about an eighth of the sample. The material sequenced was blood. The receptors come from a man aged 35 to 55 in good health.

The V call is TRBV15, the J call TRBJ2-1; TRBD1 is a possible D gene (6 bases). The germline V and J ends were trimmed by 0 bases and 10 bases, with 10 bases remaining between them. The germline V gene has CDR1 LNHNV and CDR2 YYDKDF (reference sequence). The CDR3 spans 13 residues. The DNA for the CDR3 is TGTGCCACCAGCAGAGAGGACAGTTACGAGCAGTTCTTC. Amino acids: CATSREDSYEQFF. The variable domain in full, completed from reference TRBV15 and TRBJ2-1, reads DAMVIQNPRYQVTQFGKPVTLSCSQTLNHNVMYWYQQKSSQAPKLLFHYYDKDFNNEADTPDNFQSRRPNTSFCFLDIRSPGLGDTAMYLCATSREDSYEQFFGPGTRLTVL.

In this sample, this clone turned up once. The J gene is TRBJ2-5, the V gene TRBV29-1, with a possible D match to TRBD1 (5 bases). Trimming cost V 2 bases and J 5 bases, with 15 bases left between them. CDR1 is SQVTM and CDR2 is ANQGSEA in the germline V gene. The CDR3 sequence is 14 residues long. The CDR3 DNA sequence: TGCAGCGTTGAACAGGGCTGGAGATCGGAGACCCAGTACTTC. It specifies CSVEQGWRSETQYF.

CDR3 in DNA: TGTGCCAGCAGCCAAGGAGGACAGAGCAATCAGCCCCAGCATTTT. This codes for CASSQGGQSNQPQHF. The chain links TRBV4-2 to TRBJ1-5, with a tentative D call TRBD1 (6 bases). This CDR3 region has 15 residues. Trimming shortened V by 1 base and J by 1 base, and 8 bases separated the two germline ends. CDR1 and CDR2 (germline): LGHNA, YNFKEQ.

This chain connects TRBV29-1 to TRBJ1-1; 10 bases align to TRBD1. The germline gives CDR1 SQVTM, CDR2 ANQGSEA. The CDR3 runs to 13 residues. V lost 6 bases, J lost 3 bases, and 4 bases stayed unmatched. CDR3 sequence reads: CSVGTGDHTEAFF. CDR3 coding DNA: TGCAGCGTAGGGACAGGGGACCACACTGAAGCTTTCTTT.

The rearrangement links TRBV3-1 (or the pseudogene TRBV3-2) to TRBJ2-7; D may match TRBD1 or TRBD2 (5 bases each). The length of the CDR3 is 14 residues. CDR1 is LGHDT, CDR2 YNNKEL, per germline (reference sequence). The V end lost 5 bases, the J end lost 1 base, and 12 bases lay between the germline ends. CDR3: CASSARDGSYEQYF. The CDR3 bases are TGTGCCAGCAGCGCCCGGGACGGATCCTACGAGCAGTACTTC.

V and J are TRBV6-4 and TRBJ2-1; TRBD1 matches 7 bases. The CDR3 spans 16 residues. The germline V gene has CDR1 MRHNA and CDR2 SNTAGT. V trimming: 6 bases; J trimming: 0 bases; junction bases outside the gene matches: 8. The CDR3 DNA reads as TGTGCCAGCAGCCACCGACAGGGCCGCTCCTACAATGAGCAGTTCTTC. Residues: CASSHRQGRSYNEQFF.

The genes are TRBV15 and TRBJ1-5, with TRBD1 identical over 7 bases. CDR3 length equals 15 residues. Looked up from germline, CDR1 is LNHNV and CDR2 is YYDKDF (reference sequence). V lost 1 base and J lost 5; bases outside the gene matches: 5. The CDR3 DNA is TGTGCCACCAGCAGAGCCGGGACAGAGGATCAGCCCCAGCATTTT. This gives the protein CATSRAGTEDQPQHF. Based on the CDR3 plus reference TRBV15 and TRBJ1-5, the full variable domain is DAMVIQNPRYQVTQFGKPVTLSCSQTLNHNVMYWYQQKSSQAPKLLFHYYDKDFNNEADTPDNFQSRRPNTSFCFLDIRSPGLGDTAMYLCATSRAGTEDQPQHFGDGTRLSIL.

The chain joins TRBV5-4 to TRBJ2-5; D call uncertain. With 3 bases removed from V and 1 base from J, the gap between germline ends came to 7 bases. Germline V gene lookup returns CDR1 SGHNT and CDR2 YYREEE (reference sequence). This CDR3 spans 13 amino acids. In DNA form, the CDR3 reads TGTGCCAGCAGCTGGTTGAGCCAAGAGACCCAGTACTTC. Protein sequence: CASSWLSQETQYF.

This clone was detected only a few times. The chain couples TRBV2 to TRBJ2-7; tentative D call: TRBD1 (6 bases). The V end was cut by 1 base, the J end by 3 bases, with 16 bases between. Germline V gene data show CDR1 as SNHLY and CDR2 as FYNNEI. This CDR3 has 16 amino acids. Here the CDR3 reads CASSEDRVQKSYEQYF. The CDR3 coding sequence is TGTGCCAGCAGTGAAGACAGGGTTCAGAAGAGCTACGAGCAGTACTTC.

The genes are TRBV15 and TRBJ2-1, with a possible D match to TRBD2 (6 bases). Per the germline V gene, CDR1 is LNHNV and CDR2 is YYDKDF (reference sequence). The germline V and J ends were trimmed by 1 base and 3 bases, with 10 bases remaining between them. The CDR3 is 15 amino acids. CDR3 coding DNA: TGTGCCACCAGCAGAGGCGGGGTAAACTACAATGAGCAGTTCTTC. Residues: CATSRGGVNYNEQFF.

The chain uses TRBV18 and TRBJ2-3; TRBD1 agrees at 7 bases. Trimming cost V 2 bases and J 5 bases; bases outside gene matches: 7. CDR3 length: 15 amino acids. The germline CDR1 and CDR2 sequences are KGHSH and LQKENI. In DNA form, the CDR3 reads TGTGCCAGCTCACCAAGAGACAGGGCGGAAGATACGCAGTATTTT. Protein sequence: CASSPRDRAEDTQYF.

V usage is TRBV14 and J usage is TRBJ1-1, with D unresolved. V lost 4 bases and J 1 base, leaving 13 bases between the germline ends. Germline V gene data show CDR1 as SGHDN and CDR2 as FVKESK. CDR3 length: 15 amino acids. This chain's CDR3 is CASSPAAGGNTEAFF. The CDR3 coding sequence is TGTGCCAGCAGCCCAGCAGCCGGCGGGAACACTGAAGCTTTCTTT.

V and J are TRBV19 and TRBJ2-5, with no clear D. Germline V gene data show CDR1 as LNHDA and CDR2 as SQIVND (reference sequence). Trimming cost V 4 bases and J 1 base, with 16 bases left between them. This CDR3 spans 16 amino acids. CDR3 sequence (DNA): TGTGCCAGTAGTACCATCAGAGATTGGTTCCAAGAGACCCAGTACTTC. The encoded protein is CASSTIRDWFQETQYF.

DNA of the CDR3: TGTGCCAGCAGTTTTTCCCATAGGAACACTGAAGCTTTCTTT. Translation: CASSFSHRNTEAFF. The chain recombines TRBV28 with TRBJ1-1; D is ambiguous. This CDR3 is built from 14 residues. V dropped 3 bases and J dropped 1 base, with 9 bases sitting between them. Per germline, CDR1 MDHEN and CDR2 SYDVKM.

The J gene is TRBJ2-2, the V gene TRBV10-3, with 8 nucleotides matching TRBD2. The V gene end was trimmed by 1 base and the J gene end by 1 base; junction bases not matched to a gene: 2. The V gene's germline CDR1 is ENHRY and CDR2 SYGVKD. The CDR3 has 16 amino acids. The CDR3 region is CAISEFAGGNTGELFF. CDR3 DNA sequence: TGTGCCATCAGTGAGTTTGCGGGAGGGAACACCGGGGAGCTGTTTTTT.

The genes are TRBV28 and TRBJ1-2, with a weak D call TRBD1 (5 bases). Trimming stripped 3 bases from V and 8 bases from J, with 13 bases between. Germline CDR1 MDHEN, CDR2 SYDVKM. This CDR3 contains 13 residues. CDR3 bases: TGTGCCAGCAGTTTGAACCCAGGGTTCGGCTACACCTTC. Translating gives CASSLNPGFGYTF.

The V gene is TRBV12-3 or TRBV12-4, the J gene TRBJ2-7; 7 bases agree with TRBD1. After removal of 5 bases from V and 4 bases from J, the junction contained 2 bases not matched to a gene. This CDR3 contains 12 residues. This chain's CDR3 is CASSPGGYEQYF. CDR3 nucleotide sequence: TGTGCCAGCAGTCCAGGGGGTTACGAGCAGTACTTC.

This chain connects TRBV5-1 to TRBJ2-6; tentative D call: TRBD2 (5 bases). Germline assignment: CDR1 SGHRS and CDR2 YFSETQ. V was cut by 2 bases and J by 4 bases, with 10 bases left in between. The CDR3 has 15 residues. The CDR3 sequence: CASSFGGSGANVLTF. CDR3 nucleotide sequence: TGCGCCAGCAGCTTCGGAGGCTCCGGGGCCAACGTCCTGACTTTC.

This chain links TRBV28 with TRBJ1-1; TRBD1 aligns across 9 bases. V shed 5 bases and J 3 bases; nucleotides not matched to a gene: 4. This CDR3 is built from 14 residues. CDR1 MDHEN and CDR2 SYDVKM come from the germline V gene. CDR3 DNA: TGTGCCAGCAGTGCTGACAGGGGGTACACTGAAGCTTTCTTT. It codes for CASSADRGYTEAFF.

The chain couples TRBV6-4 to TRBJ2-3, with D maybe TRBD2 (5 bases). The CDR3 length is 14 residues. With 6 bases removed from V and 2 bases from J, the gap between germline ends came to 12 bases. Germline lookup yields CDR1 MRHNA and CDR2 SNTAGT. The chain's CDR3 is CASSSGLHTDTQYF. The CDR3 coding sequence is TGTGCCAGCAGCTCCGGACTCCACACAGATACGCAGTATTTT.

J is TRBJ1-5 and V is TRBV7-5; TRBD1, the table's D call, lacks a check against the DNA. TRBV7-5 is a pseudogene segment. CDR3 length: 15 residues. The CDR3 loop is CARSLAGNLNQPQHF. CDR3 bases: TGTGCCAGAAGCTTAGCAGGGAACCTCAATCAGCCCCAGCATTTT.

Remarks on this clone: The same CDR3 can be traced to other DNA sequences in this sample. This rearrangement joins TRBV28 to TRBJ1-6, with 9 bases aligning to TRBD1. Losses at the gene ends were 3 bases for V and 10 bases for J; bases not matched to a gene: 10. The CDR3 loop spans 16 amino acids. The germline gives CDR1 MDHEN, CDR2 SYDVKM. For the CDR3, the DNA is TGTGCCAGCAGTTTCTCCACAGGGGGCGCGGGATCACCCCTCCACTTT. Its translation: CASSFSTGGAGSPLHF.

The chain joins TRBV5-6 to TRBJ2-5; no definite D call. The CDR3 contains 14 residues. The germline V and J ends were trimmed by 0 bases and 0 bases, with 6 bases remaining between them. CDR1 and CDR2 from the germline V gene are SGHDT and YYEEEE. CDR3 protein: CASSLVSYQETQYF. CDR3 DNA: TGTGCCAGCAGCTTGGTTTCTTACCAAGAGACCCAGTACTTC.

The V call is TRBV29-1, the J call TRBJ1-4, with 12 bases lining up with TRBD1. Germline V gives CDR1 SQVTM, CDR2 ANQGSEA. The CDR3 has 13 residues. V shed 6 bases, J shed 5 bases, and the junction held 1 base outside the gene matches. The CDR3 bases are TGCAGCGTGGGACAGGGGGCCAATGAAAAACTGTTTTTT. Translating it yields CSVGQGANEKLFF.

V usage is TRBV9 and J usage is TRBJ1-2; the D gene is possibly TRBD1 (6 bases). Per the germline V gene, CDR1 is SGDLS and CDR2 is YYNGEE. The germline V and J ends were trimmed by 1 base and 7 bases, with 17 bases remaining between them. The CDR3 totals 15 residues. The CDR3 bases are TGTGCCAGCAGCGTAACCCAGGGGCCCGAGGGTGGCTACACCTTC. It specifies CASSVTQGPEGGYTF.

The chain joins TRBV7-9 to TRBJ1-4; D may be TRBD1 (5 bases). V was shortened by 4 bases and J by 4 bases, with 10 bases between the two germline ends. This CDR3 region has 14 residues. The germline V gene encodes CDR1 SEHNR and CDR2 FQNEAQ (reference sequence). The CDR3 loop reads CASSSPGGNEKLFF. The CDR3 DNA sequence: TGTGCCAGCAGCTCCCCGGGGGGTAATGAAAAACTGTTTTTT.

V gene TRBV6-6 combines with J gene TRBJ2-1; D gene unclear. The CDR3 runs 13 residues. V gave up 6 bases and J gave up 2 bases, with 8 bases separating them. Germline V gene lookup returns CDR1 MNHNY and CDR2 SVGAGI (reference sequence). CDR3 loop: CASRARAYNEQFF. For the CDR3, the DNA is TGTGCCAGCAGGGCTAGGGCCTACAATGAGCAGTTCTTC.

The chain is built from TRBV9 and TRBJ2-1; D tentatively fits TRBD1 or TRBD2 (5 bases each). V was shortened by 4 bases and J by 10 bases, with 12 bases between the two germline ends. This CDR3 spans 12 amino acids. Per germline, CDR1 SGDLS and CDR2 YYNGEE. CDR3 residues: CASSRGEGEQFF. CDR3 nucleotide sequence: TGTGCCAGCAGCAGAGGAGAGGGGGAGCAGTTCTTC.

The rearrangement links TRBV5-1 to TRBJ1-1; D is unclear. Looked up from germline, CDR1 is SGHRS and CDR2 is YFSETQ. Trimming removed 5 bases at V and 4 bases at J, with 18 bases between. CDR3 length: 15 residues. The CDR3 DNA is TGCGCCAGCAGATTTACGAGCCCGCGCGGCACTGAAGCTTTCTTT. Amino acid sequence: CASRFTSPRGTEAFF.